Below are 20 T cell receptor beta chains sequenced from a single sample in a study of cytotoxic CD8 clonotypes in ibrutinib-treated CLL (dated by TCRdb to 2020 to 2022). The sample's time point, from its label and the paper: approximately 11 months on ibrutinib. The library came from the immunoSEQ multiplex PCR assay. The immuneACCESS repertoire file appears here via TCRdb, limited to in-frame rearrangements. These files lack a portion of the clones; in checked studies, under half of the deficit traces to unresolved V genes, and the cause of the others is not known. For this sample the table gives fewer than 80,000 clones, of which approximately 54% were detected only once. The leading ten clones occupy 14% to 15% of the sample. Specimen: PBMCs, collected after 12 months of ibrutinib treatment. These receptors were taken from a human donor with chronic lymphocytic leukemia.

The chain combines TRBV6-5 with TRBJ2-1; possibly TRBD2 for D (5 bases). The CDR3 covers 16 residues. The V gene lost 0 bases and the J gene lost 0 bases, with 9 bases spanning the gap. CDR1 and CDR2 from the germline V gene are MNHEY and SVGAGI. The CDR3 is CASSYSGGFSYNEQFF. The CDR3 bases are TGTGCCAGCAGTTACTCGGGCGGGTTCTCCTACAATGAGCAGTTCTTC.

The CDR3 is CASSTSGNEQFF. The CDR3 region has the DNA TGTGCCAGCAGCACTAGCGGCAATGAGCAGTTCTTC. This rearrangement joins TRBV11-2 to TRBJ2-1; 8 bases are shared with TRBD2. The junction had 0 bases not matched to a gene; V was cut back by 5 bases and J by 6 bases. CDR3 size: 12 residues. The V gene's germline CDR1 is SGHAT and CDR2 FQNNGV.

This clone was seen ten or more times. J is TRBJ2-2 and V is TRBV11-3, with a possible D match to TRBD2 (5 bases). The CDR3 extends over 16 amino acids. V lost 5 bases and J 1 base, leaving 14 bases between the germline ends. CDR1 and CDR2 (germline): SGHNT, YENEEA. The CDR3 is CASSPYEGGNTGELFF. Here the CDR3 DNA reads TGTGCCAGCAGCCCTTACGAGGGCGGGAACACCGGGGAGCTGTTTTTT.

The V call is TRBV4-1, the J call TRBJ2-2; D is undetermined. Trimming took 4 bases from V and 4 from J, leaving 13 bases between them. This CDR3 comprises 15 residues. Germline CDR1 MGHRA, CDR2 YSYEKL. CDR3 bases: TGCGCCAGCAGCCCTATCCTCAGGCCCACCGGGGAGCTGTTTTTT. It yields the protein CASSPILRPTGELFF.

This clone showed up just a few times. The chain has TRBV10-3 and TRBJ2-7, with D possibly TRBD2 on 6 matching bases. Trimming shortened V by 8 bases and J by 2 bases, and 16 bases separated the two germline ends. The CDR3 has 14 amino acids. The germline gives CDR1 ENHRY, CDR2 SYGVKD. The CDR3: CAIAAGSPPYEQYF. Written as DNA, the CDR3 is TGTGCCATCGCCGCCGGGAGTCCTCCCTACGAGCAGTACTTC.

V is TRBV18 and J is TRBJ2-5; 12 bases align to TRBD2. Germline V gives CDR1 KGHSH, CDR2 LQKENI. Trimming at V came to 2 bases and at J to 2 bases, leaving 3 bases not matched to a gene. The CDR3 is made up of 16 amino acids. The DNA for the CDR3 is TGTGCCAGCTCACCAGCAGGACTAGCGGGGCAAGAGACCCAGTACTTC. Translated: CASSPAGLAGQETQYF.

This clone has only a few counts. This chain connects TRBV28 to TRBJ1-2; a possible D gene is TRBD1 (5 bases). Trimming cost V 10 bases and J 4 bases, with 13 bases left between them. CDR1 is MDHEN and CDR2 is SYDVKM in the germline V gene. The CDR3 is 12 amino acids. The CDR3 sequence is CATHQGSYGYTF. In DNA, the CDR3 is TGTGCCACCCACCAGGGCTCCTATGGCTACACCTTC.

The rearrangement joins TRBV7-9 to TRBJ2-1; 8 bases map to TRBD2. CDR1 and CDR2 from the germline V gene are SEHNR and FQNEAQ (reference sequence). The CDR3 has 14 residues. V shed 7 bases, J shed 4 bases, and the junction held 6 bases outside the gene matches. The CDR3 DNA reads TGTGCCAGCACCGGACTAGCTTCATACAATGAGCAGTTCTTC. Translating it yields CASTGLASYNEQFF. The full variable domain, with the rest looked up from reference TRBV7-9 and TRBJ2-1, is DTGVSQNPRHKITKRGQNVTFRCDPISEHNRLYWYRQTLGQGPEFLTYFQNEAQLEKSRLLSDRFSAERPKGSFSTLEIQRTEQGDSAMYLCASTGLASYNEQFFGPGTRLTVL.

This clone was counted only a few times. Other nucleotide sequences from this sample produce the same CDR3. The V and J genes are TRBV6-5 and TRBJ1-2; 7 bases are a match to TRBD1. V lost 2 bases, J lost 7 bases, and 4 bases stayed unmatched. Germline V gene sequence: CDR1 MNHEY, CDR2 SVGAGI. CDR3 length equals 13 residues. CDR3 in amino acids: CASSYRQGGGYTF. In nucleotides, the CDR3 is TGTGCCAGCAGTTACAGGCAGGGGGGTGGCTACACCTTC.

In its sample, this clone ranks as medium-sized. This chain joins TRBV18 and TRBJ2-1, with D tentatively TRBD1 (5 bases). V was trimmed by 5 bases and J by 9 bases, leaving 14 bases between them. Germline V gene lookup returns CDR1 KGHSH and CDR2 LQKENI. The CDR3 loop spans 13 amino acids. The DNA for the CDR3 is TGTGCCAGCTCATCAGGGCTTAGTGGTGAGCAGTTCTTC. Protein product: CASSSGLSGEQFF.

The rearrangement joins TRBV5-6 to TRBJ1-5; TRBD1 aligns across 9 bases. Germline lookup yields CDR1 SGHDT and CDR2 YYEEEE. V dropped 3 bases and J dropped 2; count of bases not matched to a gene: 15. The CDR3 spans 19 residues. The CDR3 DNA is TGTGCCAGCAGCTCGCTCAACCGGGACAGGGCTTCGGGCAATCAGCCCCAGCATTTT. It codes for CASSSLNRDRASGNQPQHF.

Only a few counts were recorded for this clone. V and J are TRBV2 and TRBJ1-5; possible D gene TRBD1, 5 bases. The CDR3 totals 17 residues. The V gene's germline CDR1 is SNHLY and CDR2 FYNNEI. Trimming took off 2 bases at V and 2 bases at J, with 16 bases between the two ends. CDR3 amino acids: CASSEQGGFWGNQPQHF. The DNA of the CDR3 is TGTGCCAGCAGTGAACAGGGAGGGTTCTGGGGCAATCAGCCCCAGCATTTT.

V gene TRBV6-5 combines with J gene TRBJ2-7, with D possibly TRBD2 on 6 matching bases. The CDR3 spans 14 residues. The V gene lost 8 bases and the J gene lost 5 bases, with 19 bases spanning the gap. Germline V gene lookup returns CDR1 MNHEY and CDR2 SVGAGI. CDR3: CASGQGGISNEQYF. As DNA, the CDR3 is TGTGCCAGCGGCCAAGGAGGGATTTCCAACGAGCAGTACTTC.

The chain combines TRBV4-1 with TRBJ2-7, with D perhaps matching TRBD2 (5 bases). This CDR3 spans 16 amino acids. Germline values: CDR1 MGHRA, CDR2 YSYEKL. V lost 1 base to trimming and J lost 7 bases, with 20 bases between them. The CDR3 DNA reads as TGCGCCAGCAGCCAAGGAGGGTTGACGGACTCTCGAGAGCAGTACGTC. It yields the protein CASSQGGLTDSREQYV.

V is TRBV29-1 and J is TRBJ2-7; 12 positions match TRBD2. This CDR3 spans 13 amino acids. V gave up 6 bases and J gave up 4 bases; unmatched junction bases: 4. Germline CDR1 reads SQVTM; CDR2 reads ANQGSEA. CDR3 residues: CSVSSGRAYEQYF. DNA of the CDR3: TGCAGCGTCTCTAGCGGGAGGGCTTACGAGCAGTACTTC.

This clone has a single count. The genes are TRBV7-8 and TRBJ1-2, with 8 bases lining up with TRBD1. V shed 4 bases and J 4 bases; nucleotides not matched to a gene: 5. CDR1 SGHVS and CDR2 FQNEAQ come from the germline V gene. The CDR3 covers 14 residues. CDR3 DNA: TGTGCCAGCAGCTCCACCGGACAGGGCTATGGCTACACCTTC. Its translation is CASSSTGQGYGYTF.

In nucleotides, the CDR3 is TGTGCCAGCTCACCTATAGCGGGAGGCCAAGAGACCCAGTACTTC. Its protein product is CASSPIAGGQETQYF. This sequence joins TRBV18 and TRBJ2-5; 10 nucleotides align to TRBD2. The V segment lost 3 bases and the J segment 1 base; nucleotides outside the gene matches: 2. The CDR3 covers 15 residues. From germline, CDR1 is KGHSH and CDR2 LQKENI.

The chain has TRBV5-6 and TRBJ2-6, with D possibly called TRBD1 or TRBD2 (5 bases each). Per the germline V gene, CDR1 is SGHDT and CDR2 is YYEEEE. With 3 bases removed from V and 3 bases from J, the gap between germline ends came to 10 bases. The CDR3 has 15 amino acids. CDR3: CASSWGRGGANVLTF. CDR3 nucleotides: TGTGCCAGCAGCTGGGGACGGGGTGGGGCCAACGTCCTGACTTTC.

This clone has at least ten counts. The chain couples TRBV7-9 to TRBJ1-4, with D tentatively TRBD1 (5 bases). Trimming pared 5 bases from V and 2 bases from J, leaving 15 bases between. Germline V gives CDR1 SEHNR, CDR2 FQNEAQ (reference sequence). The CDR3 sequence is 16 residues long. CDR3 amino acids: CASSVNIRDTNEKLFF. The CDR3 coding sequence is TGTGCCAGCAGCGTCAACATCCGGGACACTAATGAAAAACTGTTTTTT.

The chain couples TRBV10-3 to TRBJ2-3; 7 bases fit TRBD2. Looked up from germline, CDR1 is ENHRY and CDR2 is SYGVKD. Trimming removed 5 bases from V and 5 bases from J; junction bases left unmatched: 13. This CDR3 contains 16 residues. The CDR3 DNA follows: TGTGCCATCAGTAACCTACTCGCGGGAGAGGTAGATACGCAGTATTTT. This translates into CAISNLLAGEVDTQYF.